Listed below are T cell receptor beta chains from one sample, sequenced in a study of Ad26.COV2.S vaccination and SARS-CoV-2 variants. The data were produced by immunoSEQ multiplex PCR, yet TCRdb's version contains in-frame clones alone and is incomplete. Of roughly 700,000 clones in the sample, more than 70% are singletons; the top ten hold approximately 1.5%. The specimen was peripheral blood, collected in a trial of Ad26.COV2.S vaccine versus placebo. These receptors were collected from a person between 18 and 59 years old who received the Ad26.COV2.S COVID-19 vaccine or a placebo. The CDR3 runs from the conserved cysteine through the conserved F or W. A D gene is named only where the DNA matches it firmly. Size tells how often a clone was seen (once, few, many) or the class of an expanded clone, and some rows leave it out.

cdr3_nt: TGCGCCAGCAGGCCGGGACAGGGGTTCTACGAGCAGTACTTC
cdr3_aa: CASRPGQGFYEQYF
v_call: TRBV5-1
clone_size: NA
j_call: TRBJ2-7
d_call: TRBD1

cdr3_nt: TGTGCCAGTCGGGACAGGGGCAGCGAAAAACTGTTTTTT
cdr3_aa: CASRDRGSEKLFF
v_call: TRBV19
clone_size: NA
j_call: TRBJ1-4
d_call: TRBD1

cdr3_nt: TGTGCCAGCAGCGTAGCGGCCGGACATAGCACAGATACGCAGTATTTT
cdr3_aa: CASSVAAGHSTDTQYF
v_call: TRBV9
clone_size: NA
j_call: TRBJ2-3
d_call: NA

cdr3_nt: TGTGCCAGCAGTTTCTCCGGGACTAGGGTCGCCCTCCTTCAGTACTTC
cdr3_aa: CASSFSGTRVALLQYF
v_call: TRBV6-2/TRBV6-3
clone_size: once
j_call: TRBJ2-4
d_call: TRBD2

cdr3_nt: TGTGCCAGCAGCAGAACGTCGGTGAACACTGAAGCTTTCTTT
cdr3_aa: CASSRTSVNTEAFF
v_call: TRBV5-5
clone_size: NA
j_call: TRBJ1-1
d_call: NA

cdr3_nt: TGCGCCAGCAGTAGGGGGGAAATGCACCAAGAGACCCAGTACTTC
cdr3_aa: CASSRGEMHQETQYF
v_call: TRBV23-1
clone_size: NA
j_call: TRBJ2-5
d_call: NA

cdr3_nt: TGCGCCAGCAGCCGTTGGTGGCTTATGGCGGGCAACACCGGGGAGCTGTTTTTT
cdr3_aa: CASSRWWLMAGNTGELFF
v_call: TRBV5-1
clone_size: NA
j_call: TRBJ2-2
d_call: NA

cdr3_nt: TGTGCCAGCAGCCCTCTCCGAGTACAGGGGCGCAATGAGCAGTTCTTC
cdr3_aa: CASSPLRVQGRNEQFF
v_call: TRBV7-9
clone_size: NA
j_call: TRBJ2-1
d_call: TRBD1

cdr3_nt: TGTGCCAGCAGTTACTCGGGGGATTCACCCCTCCACTTT
cdr3_aa: CASSYSGDSPLHF
v_call: TRBV6-5
clone_size: NA
j_call: TRBJ1-6
d_call: NA

cdr3_nt: TGTGCCAGCTCACCAAGCATGACGAACACTGAAGCTTTCTTT
cdr3_aa: CASSPSMTNTEAFF
v_call: TRBV18
clone_size: NA
j_call: TRBJ1-1
d_call: NA

cdr3_nt: TGTGCCAGTAGTATCCCGACAGGGCCCTATGGCTACACCTTC
cdr3_aa: CASSIPTGPYGYTF
v_call: TRBV19
clone_size: NA
j_call: TRBJ1-2
d_call: TRBD1

cdr3_nt: TGTGCCAGTAGTATCATACAGGGGAGGAAAGATACGCAGTATTTT
cdr3_aa: CASSIIQGRKDTQYF
v_call: TRBV19
clone_size: NA
j_call: TRBJ2-3
d_call: NA

cdr3_nt: TGTGCCAGCAGCCGGGTGGGTAACGATAATTCACCCCTCCACTTT
cdr3_aa: CASSRVGNDNSPLHF
v_call: TRBV25-1
clone_size: few
j_call: TRBJ1-6
d_call: NA

cdr3_nt: TGTGCCAGCAGCTTCATGAGGGGAGGAAATTCACCCCTCCACTTT
cdr3_aa: CASSFMRGGNSPLHF
v_call: TRBV5-8
clone_size: NA
j_call: TRBJ1-6
d_call: NA

cdr3_nt: TGTGCCACCAGCAGAGATCGGGGGGCTAATCAGCCCCAGCATTTT
cdr3_aa: CATSRDRGANQPQHF
v_call: TRBV15
clone_size: NA
j_call: TRBJ1-5
d_call: NA

cdr3_nt: TGTGCCATCGCCCGCCAGGAACCAGATACGCAGTATTTT
cdr3_aa: CAIARQEPDTQYF
v_call: TRBV10-3
clone_size: NA
j_call: TRBJ2-3
d_call: NA

cdr3_nt: TGTGCCAGCAGCTTCTACAGATCCTACACTGAAGCTTTCTTT
cdr3_aa: CASSFYRSYTEAFF
v_call: TRBV5-4
clone_size: NA
j_call: TRBJ1-1
d_call: NA

cdr3_nt: TGTGCCAGCAGCTCCGGGATCTCTGGAAACACCATATATTTT
cdr3_aa: CASSSGISGNTIYF
v_call: TRBV7-2
clone_size: once
j_call: TRBJ1-3
d_call: NA

cdr3_nt: TGTGCCAGCAGCTTAGGGGGGCCCTCCTACGAGCAGTACTTC
cdr3_aa: CASSLGGPSYEQYF
v_call: TRBV7-9
clone_size: few
j_call: TRBJ2-7
d_call: NA

cdr3_nt: TGTGCCAGTAGTATGCCAGCGGGAGGGCCGGATGAGCAGTTCTTC
cdr3_aa: CASSMPAGGPDEQFF
v_call: TRBV19
clone_size: NA
j_call: TRBJ2-1
d_call: TRBD2

cdr3_nt: TGTGCCAGCAGCTTGAGTCCAGGGGGAAATTACGAGCAGTACTTC
cdr3_aa: CASSLSPGGNYEQYF
v_call: TRBV5-6
clone_size: NA
j_call: TRBJ2-7
d_call: TRBD1

cdr3_nt: TGTGCCACCAGCGGACTTTCTAGCGGGAGGGCCCATGAGCAGTTCTTC
cdr3_aa: CATSGLSSGRAHEQFF
v_call: TRBV15
clone_size: NA
j_call: TRBJ2-1
d_call: TRBD2

cdr3_nt: TGTGCCATCAGTGAGTCGCTAGCGGGAGGGGGCGAGCAGTTCTTC
cdr3_aa: CAISESLAGGGEQFF
v_call: TRBV10-3
clone_size: NA
j_call: TRBJ2-1
d_call: TRBD2

cdr3_nt: TGTGCCAGCAGTTCCCGAACAGGGGTGGGAGCTTTCTTT
cdr3_aa: CASSSRTGVGAFF
v_call: TRBV6-5
clone_size: NA
j_call: TRBJ1-1
d_call: TRBD1

cdr3_nt: TGTGCCAGCAGCCAAGAGGAGACCAGGGTGTGGGGGCTGAACACTGAAGCTTTCTTT
cdr3_aa: CASSQEETRVWGLNTEAFF
v_call: TRBV4-2
clone_size: NA
j_call: TRBJ1-1
d_call: NA

cdr3_nt: TGTGCCAGTAGCAGGGAACACAATAACTATGGCTACACCTTC
cdr3_aa: CASSREHNNYGYTF
v_call: TRBV19
clone_size: NA
j_call: TRBJ1-2
d_call: NA

cdr3_nt: TGTGCCAGCAGCCCCGGACTAGCGGGAGGAGGGGAGCTGTTTTTT
cdr3_aa: CASSPGLAGGGELFF
v_call: TRBV5-4
clone_size: NA
j_call: TRBJ2-2
d_call: TRBD2

cdr3_nt: TGTGCCAGCAGCCAAGGCCGGGTGGCCTATGGCTACACCTTC
cdr3_aa: CASSQGRVAYGYTF
v_call: TRBV3-1/TRBV3-2
clone_size: NA
j_call: TRBJ1-2
d_call: NA

cdr3_nt: TGTGCCAGCAGCCAAGTTGGGCCTGTAGGCGAAAAACTGTTTTTT
cdr3_aa: CASSQVGPVGEKLFF
v_call: TRBV4-2
clone_size: NA
j_call: TRBJ1-4
d_call: NA

cdr3_nt: TGTGCCAGCAGCTACAGGTCCCACGAGCAGTACTTC
cdr3_aa: CASSYRSHEQYF
v_call: TRBV3-1/TRBV3-2
clone_size: NA
j_call: TRBJ2-7
d_call: NA

cdr3_nt: TGTGCCAGCAGCTCTACAGGAGCCGGGGAGCTGTTTTTT
cdr3_aa: CASSSTGAGELFF
v_call: TRBV7-6
clone_size: NA
j_call: TRBJ2-2
d_call: NA

cdr3_nt: TGTGCCAGCAGCTTGAGTTTAGAGACCCAGTACTTC
cdr3_aa: CASSLSLETQYF
v_call: TRBV7-2
clone_size: NA
j_call: TRBJ2-5
d_call: NA

cdr3_nt: TGTGCCAGCAGCGACGGACTAGCGGGGGGGTCAGATACGCAGTATTTT
cdr3_aa: CASSDGLAGGSDTQYF
v_call: TRBV9
clone_size: NA
j_call: TRBJ2-3
d_call: TRBD2

cdr3_nt: TGTGCCAGCAGCCCGGATCTGAAGGGGGGTTACGAGCAGTACTTC
cdr3_aa: CASSPDLKGGYEQYF
v_call: TRBV5-6
clone_size: NA
j_call: TRBJ2-7
d_call: NA

cdr3_nt: TGTGCCAGCAGCCAATCCCCAGAGACCCAGTACTTC
cdr3_aa: CASSQSPETQYF
v_call: TRBV6-2/TRBV6-3
clone_size: once
j_call: TRBJ2-5
d_call: NA

cdr3_nt: TGTGCCAGCAGCTTTGTAGGGGCCGACACTGAAGCTTTCTTT
cdr3_aa: CASSFVGADTEAFF
v_call: TRBV5-4
clone_size: NA
j_call: TRBJ1-1
d_call: NA

cdr3_nt: TGTGCCAGTAGTATTGAATCGGATACGCAGTATTTT
cdr3_aa: CASSIESDTQYF
v_call: TRBV19
clone_size: NA
j_call: TRBJ2-3
d_call: NA

cdr3_nt: TGCGCCAGCAGCACTGGGGGGGAAGAGACCCAGTACTTC
cdr3_aa: CASSTGGEETQYF
v_call: TRBV5-1
clone_size: NA
j_call: TRBJ2-5
d_call: TRBD2

cdr3_nt: TGTGCCACCAGCAGAGCCCCTACAGGGAACACTGAAGCTTTCTTT
cdr3_aa: CATSRAPTGNTEAFF
v_call: TRBV15
clone_size: NA
j_call: TRBJ1-1
d_call: NA

cdr3_nt: TGTGCCAGCAGCCCTGCAGGGGCTTACACCGGGGAGCTGTTTTTT
cdr3_aa: CASSPAGAYTGELFF
v_call: TRBV5-4
clone_size: NA
j_call: TRBJ2-2
d_call: NA

cdr3_nt: TGTGCCAGCAGCTTGAGTCATCTTATATACAATGAGCAGTTCTTC
cdr3_aa: CASSLSHLIYNEQFF
v_call: TRBV5-4
clone_size: NA
j_call: TRBJ2-1
d_call: NA

cdr3_nt: TGCAGCGTTGAAGGCAGGGGGCTTGACACAGATACGCAGTATTTT
cdr3_aa: CSVEGRGLDTDTQYF
v_call: TRBV29-1
clone_size: NA
j_call: TRBJ2-3
d_call: TRBD1

cdr3_nt: TGTGCCAGCAGCCCCCGGGACAGGCTTGGAAACACCATATATTTT
cdr3_aa: CASSPRDRLGNTIYF
v_call: TRBV3-1/TRBV3-2
clone_size: NA
j_call: TRBJ1-3
d_call: TRBD1

cdr3_nt: TGTGCCAGTAGTAATGAGGGTTACAGCAATCAGCCCCAGCATTTT
cdr3_aa: CASSNEGYSNQPQHF
v_call: TRBV19
clone_size: NA
j_call: TRBJ1-5
d_call: NA

cdr3_nt: TGTGCCAGCAGTCTTAAGGGGACCATAAACTATGGCTACACCTTC
cdr3_aa: CASSLKGTINYGYTF
v_call: TRBV27
clone_size: NA
j_call: TRBJ1-2
d_call: NA

cdr3_nt: TGTGCCAGCAGCCAAGAAGAACAGGCGAGCAATCAGCCCCAGCATTTT
cdr3_aa: CASSQEEQASNQPQHF
v_call: TRBV4-2
clone_size: NA
j_call: TRBJ1-5
d_call: NA

cdr3_nt: TGTGCCAGCAGTCTGATGTGGGGGGTGGGCTATGGCTACACCTTC
cdr3_aa: CASSLMWGVGYGYTF
v_call: TRBV6-5
clone_size: NA
j_call: TRBJ1-2
d_call: NA

cdr3_nt: TGTGCCAGCAGTGTCCTGGTGGGACAGGGCACAGATACGCAGTATTTT
cdr3_aa: CASSVLVGQGTDTQYF
v_call: TRBV2
clone_size: NA
j_call: TRBJ2-3
d_call: TRBD1